Listed below are T cell receptor beta chains from one sample, sequenced in a study of identical twins. TCRdb passed the 5' RACE reads through MiXCR, listing each CDR3 protein once. The top ten hold approximately 0.98% of the sample, which has some 500,000 distinct CDR3 sequences, over 11% seen once. These data were also reused for a study on yellow fever vaccine responses in identical twins.

Sample: CD4+ T cells sorted from blood. The origin of the receptors is a woman under 30 in good health. The CDR3 runs from the conserved cysteine through the conserved F or W. Fields, in order: J gene, V gene, clone size, D gene, CDR3 DNA, CDR3 protein. D genes are given only for firm matches. A row's size may be missing; if present it is once, few, many or a size class.

TRBJ2-1,TRBV7-9,many,NA,TGTGCCAGCAGCTTAAGTCCCCCGGCTAATGAGCAGTTCTTC,CASSLSPPANEQFF
TRBJ1-1,TRBV5-1,few,TRBD1,TGCGCCAGCAGCTGGGACAGCCTGAACACTGAAGCTTTCTTT,CASSWDSLNTEAFF
TRBJ2-7,TRBV27,NA,NA,TGTGCCAGCAGACCGTGGGACCATAGCTCCTACGAGCAGTACTTC,CASRPWDHSSYEQYF
TRBJ2-3,TRBV4-2,NA,TRBD2,TGTGCCAGCAGCCCCCGACTAGCGGGGGGGGCTAGCACAGATACGCAGTATTTT,CASSPRLAGGASTDTQYF
TRBJ2-3,TRBV28,many,TRBD2,TGTGCCAGCAGTAAAAACCTAGCGGGCAATACGCAGTATTTT,CASSKNLAGNTQYF
TRBJ2-1,TRBV19,NA,TRBD2,TGTGCCAGTAACCCAGCGGGACTTCCCTACAATGAGCAGTTCTTC,CASNPAGLPYNEQFF
TRBJ2-1,TRBV20-1,few,NA,TGCAGTGCTAGAGATCTAAGAGGCACCTACAATGAGCAGTTCTTC,CSARDLRGTYNEQFF
TRBJ1-2,TRBV10-3,few,NA,TGTGCCATCAGTGAGTCCTACGCATTACAGGGTAATGAGTTCAACTATGGCTACACCTTC,CAISESYALQGNEFNYGYTF
TRBJ2-2,TRBV6-1,few,NA,TGTGCCAGCAGTCCCTTCGGGACGGACACCGGGGAGCTGTTTTTT,CASSPFGTDTGELFF
TRBJ2-4,TRBV20-1,NA,TRBD2,TGCAGTGCCTACAGGACTAGCGGGGGGGCCGGAGGAAACATTCAGTACTTC,CSAYRTSGGAGGNIQYF
TRBJ2-2,TRBV3-1,NA,NA,TGTGCCAGCAGCCAAGGGACTTCCAACACCGGGGAGCTGTTTTTT,CASSQGTSNTGELFF
TRBJ2-1,TRBV7-7,NA,TRBD1,TGTGCTAGCAGCCCGGACAGGGCCGACTATGGTGAGCAGTTCTTC,CASSPDRADYGEQFF
TRBJ2-7,TRBV11-2,NA,NA,TGTGCCAGCAGCTTATCAGGAGTGGCTGGGGAGCAGTACTTC,CASSLSGVAGEQYF
TRBJ2-1,TRBV5-1,NA,TRBD2,TGCGCCAGCGGGAGGGGTGATGCCAATGAGCAGTTCTTC,CASGRGDANEQFF
TRBJ2-1,TRBV7-3,NA,TRBD1,TGTGCCAGCAGCCCACAGGGGGCTGACGATGAGCAGTTCTTC,CASSPQGADDEQFF
TRBJ2-1,TRBV7-2,NA,TRBD2,TGTGCCAGCAGCCCAGAGGCTAGCGGGCTCTCCTACAATGAGCAGTTCTTC,CASSPEASGLSYNEQFF
TRBJ2-1,TRBV5-1,many,NA,TGCGCCAGCAGCTATGGGGGCTACAATGAGCAGTTCTTC,CASSYGGYNEQFF
TRBJ1-5,TRBV10-3,NA,NA,TGTGCCACTTGGACAGACAAGGGGAGCAATCAGCCCCAGCATTTT,CATWTDKGSNQPQHF
TRBJ2-1,TRBV20-1,NA,NA,TGCAGTGCTCGTCGGTCGGTATACAATGAGCAGTTCTTC,CSARRSVYNEQFF
TRBJ2-1,TRBV7-8,NA,NA,TGTGCCAGCAGCCCCGCGGGGTCCGGGGGCAATGAGCAGTTCTTC,CASSPAGSGGNEQFF
TRBJ2-5,TRBV12-3/TRBV12-4,many,NA,TGTGCCAGCAGTCGGCCCCCCTCCTACCAAGAGACCCAGTACTTC,CASSRPPSYQETQYF
TRBJ1-4,TRBV5-4,NA,NA,TGTGCCAGCAGCTTGGGCCCCAACGGACCGGAGGGGTTTTTT,CASSLGPNGPEGFF
TRBJ2-7,TRBV3-1,NA,TRBD2,TGTGCCAGCAGTCACCCGGGACTAGCGGGGGGTTCCTCCTACGAGCAGTACTTC,CASSHPGLAGGSSYEQYF
TRBJ2-5,TRBV7-2,NA,TRBD2,TGTGCCAGCAGCTCGCGGGGGGGCATCGAGACCCAGTACTTC,CASSSRGGIETQYF
TRBJ1-5,TRBV5-5,few,TRBD1,TGTGCCAGCAGCTTACAGGGGGCCCTCGCCAATCAGCCCCAGCATTTT,CASSLQGALANQPQHF
TRBJ2-3,TRBV12-3/TRBV12-4,many,NA,TGTGCCAGCAGGCCTGGCACAGATACGCAGTATTTT,CASRPGTDTQYF
TRBJ2-1,TRBV7-3,many,NA,TGTGCCAGCAGCTTAATGCGGGTCACAATGAATGAGCAGTTCTTC,CASSLMRVTMNEQFF
TRBJ2-7,TRBV28,few,NA,TGTGCCAGCGGTCACGGGGGTCGGGAGGAGCAGTACTTC,CASGHGGREEQYF
TRBJ1-2,TRBV11-2,NA,NA,TGTGCCAGCAGACCCGTGGGGGGCGACTATGGCTACACCTTC,CASRPVGGDYGYTF
TRBJ2-3,TRBV20-1,NA,NA,TGCAGTGCTAGACAGGTGCCAGATACGCAGTATTTT,CSARQVPDTQYF
TRBJ2-1,TRBV3-1,few,NA,TGTGCCAGCAGCATGGCGGTCTCCTACAATGAGCAGTTCTTC,CASSMAVSYNEQFF
TRBJ2-1,TRBV3-1,many,NA,TGTGCCAGCAGCCAGACACTAAGGGTAACGGGATACAATGAGCAGTTCTTC,CASSQTLRVTGYNEQFF
TRBJ2-7,TRBV7-9,NA,TRBD2,TGTGCCAGCAGCCCCGTAGTAGCGGGGTTCTCCTACGAGCAGTACTTC,CASSPVVAGFSYEQYF
TRBJ2-1,TRBV20-1,NA,NA,TGCTCTTCAGGACCAGGAAGCTCCTACAATGAGCAGTTCTTC,CSSGPGSSYNEQFF
TRBJ2-2,TRBV5-1,many,TRBD2,TGCGCCAGCAGCCCCGGGGGGGCCGGGGAGCTGTTTTTT,CASSPGGAGELFF
TRBJ2-2,TRBV12-3/TRBV12-4,NA,NA,TGTGCCAGCAGTTTGCCGGGAACCGGGGAGCTGTTTTTT,CASSLPGTGELFF
TRBJ2-1,TRBV18,NA,TRBD2,TGTGCCAGCTCACCTGGACTAGCGGGAGGGGGTGAGCAGTTCTTC,CASSPGLAGGGEQFF
TRBJ2-1,TRBV7-2,few,NA,TGTGCCAGCAGCCCCCGCTGGGGGGCGGAGACCTACAATGAGCAGTTCTTC,CASSPRWGAETYNEQFF
TRBJ2-2,TRBV7-2,NA,TRBD2,TGTGCCAGCAGCCTTGTAGGGACTACGAACACCGGGGAGCTGTTTTTT,CASSLVGTTNTGELFF
TRBJ2-2,TRBV29-1,many,NA,TGCAGCGTTGAGAACTCCGGGGAGCTGTTTTTT,CSVENSGELFF
TRBJ2-1,TRBV20-1,few,NA,TGCAGTGCTAGAGATGGAAAGCGGCAAGCCTACAATGAGCAGTTCTTC,CSARDGKRQAYNEQFF